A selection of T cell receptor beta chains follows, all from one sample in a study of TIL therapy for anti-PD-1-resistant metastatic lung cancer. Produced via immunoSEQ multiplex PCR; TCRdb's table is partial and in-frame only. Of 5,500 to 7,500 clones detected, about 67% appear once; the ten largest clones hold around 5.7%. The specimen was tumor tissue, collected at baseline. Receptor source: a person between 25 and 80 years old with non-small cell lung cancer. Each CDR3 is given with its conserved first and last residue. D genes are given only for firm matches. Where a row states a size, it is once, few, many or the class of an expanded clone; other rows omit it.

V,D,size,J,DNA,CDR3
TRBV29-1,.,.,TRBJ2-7,TGCAGCGCTAAGCGGTCGGTGCACGAGCAGTACTTC,CSAKRSVHEQYF
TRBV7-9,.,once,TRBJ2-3,TGTGCCAGCAGCTACGTCCCTCAAGACCCCACAGATACGCAGTATTTT,CASSYVPQDPTDTQYF
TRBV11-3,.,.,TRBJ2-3,TGTGCCAGCAGCTTACGCCTCAGGGCGGATACGCAGTATTTT,CASSLRLRADTQYF
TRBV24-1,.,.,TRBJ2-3,TGTGCCGTCTGGGGTGGGGATCGCACAGATACGCAGTATTTT,CAVWGGDRTDTQYF
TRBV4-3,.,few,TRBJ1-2,TGCGCCAGCAGCCAAGTGACTTCCGGGCCCTATGGCTACACCTTC,CASSQVTSGPYGYTF
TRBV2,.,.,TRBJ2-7,TGTGCCAGCAGAGCGACTTTATTCTACGAGCAGTACTTC,CASRATLFYEQYF
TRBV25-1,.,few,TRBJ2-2,TGTGCCAGCCGGGCGAGGGATAGCACCGGGGAGCTGTTTTTT,CASRARDSTGELFF
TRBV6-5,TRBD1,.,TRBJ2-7,TGTGCCAGCAGTTGGGGACAGTCCTACGAGCAGTACTTC,CASSWGQSYEQYF
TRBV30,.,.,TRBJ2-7,TGTGCCTGGAGATGGAGTTTAGGAACCTACGAGCAGTACTTC,CAWRWSLGTYEQYF
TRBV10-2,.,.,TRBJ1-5,TGCGCCAGCAGTGAGAGGGTAGGGGGCAATCAGCCCCAGCATTTT,CASSERVGGNQPQHF
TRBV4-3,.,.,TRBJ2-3,TGCGCCAGCAGCCAAGGGAGAGGATGGACAGATACGCAGTATTTT,CASSQGRGWTDTQYF
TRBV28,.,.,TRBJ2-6,TGTGCCAGCAGCCCTCATAGGGGGGGGCTTCTTGGGGCCAACGTCCTGACTTTC,CASSPHRGGLLGANVLTF
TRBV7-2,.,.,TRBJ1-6,TGTGCCAGCAGCCCCCGCTTGACTTCCGAGGCCCTCCACTTT,CASSPRLTSEALHF
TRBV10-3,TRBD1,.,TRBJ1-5,TGTGCCATCTCTACAGGGGACCTTGGTAGCAATCAGCCCCAGCATTTT,CAISTGDLGSNQPQHF
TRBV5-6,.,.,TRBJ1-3,TGTGCCAGCAGCTTGGGTGCCAGGGAGGCCCTATCTGGAAACACCATATATTTT,CASSLGAREALSGNTIYF
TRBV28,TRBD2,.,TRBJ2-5,TGTGCCAGCAACCGAGCGGGGCCGGCGGAGACCCAGTACTTC,CASNRAGPAETQYF
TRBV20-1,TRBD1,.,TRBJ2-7,TGCAGTGCTAGTGGGGACCGGGACAGGGAGTCTGGCGAGCAGTACTTC,CSASGDRDRESGEQYF
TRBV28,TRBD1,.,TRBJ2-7,TGTGCCAGCAGCCAGACAGGGGGCAGGCTAGCCTCCTACGAGCAGTACTTC,CASSQTGGRLASYEQYF
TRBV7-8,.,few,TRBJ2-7,TGTGCCAGCAGCTTAGTCAGGGGAGGCGAGCAGTACTTC,CASSLVRGGEQYF
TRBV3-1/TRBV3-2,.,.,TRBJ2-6,TGTGCCAGCAGCCAAGCGGCTTCCGGGGCCAACGTCCTGACTTTC,CASSQAASGANVLTF
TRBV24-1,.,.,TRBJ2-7,TGTGCCACCAGTGAGAGTACTAGATACGAGCAGTACTTC,CATSESTRYEQYF
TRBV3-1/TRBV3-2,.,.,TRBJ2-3,TGTGCCAGCAGCCTTGATAGCACAGATACGCAGTATTTT,CASSLDSTDTQYF
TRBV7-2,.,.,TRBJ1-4,TGTGCCAGCAGCCTACAGGGAGGTGTAGTGTTTTTT,CASSLQGGVVFF
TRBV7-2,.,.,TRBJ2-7,TGTGCCAGCAGCTTAGAGGGGACAAATGTACACGAGCAGTACTTC,CASSLEGTNVHEQYF
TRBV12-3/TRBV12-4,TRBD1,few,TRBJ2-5,TGTGCCAGCAGTTTAGCGGGACAGCCTGTAAAGTACTTC,CASSLAGQPVKYF
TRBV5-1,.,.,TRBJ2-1,TGCGCCAGCAGCTTGGGGCAGGGGGGCCAAAATGAGCAGTTCTTC,CASSLGQGGQNEQFF
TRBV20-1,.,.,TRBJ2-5,TGCAGTGCAGGGGAGGAGACCCAGTACTTC,CSAGEETQYF
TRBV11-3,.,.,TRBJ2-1,TGTGCCAGCAGCTTAGGGTTAGCGAGGGGGGATGAGCAGTTCTTC,CASSLGLARGDEQFF
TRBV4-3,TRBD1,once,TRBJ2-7,TGCGCCAGCAGCCAAGACCCGGACAGGTGGCAGTACTTC,CASSQDPDRWQYF
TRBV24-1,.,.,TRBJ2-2,TGTGCCACCAGTGATTTAGGCAGGGCCACCGGGGAGCTGTTTTTT,CATSDLGRATGELFF
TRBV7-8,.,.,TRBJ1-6,TGTGCCAGCAGTTGGGGCTCGGTGGGATCACCCCTCCACTTT,CASSWGSVGSPLHF
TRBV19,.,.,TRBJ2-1,TGTGCCAGTAGTATAGATGATATCGCCTACAATGAGCAGTTCTTC,CASSIDDIAYNEQFF
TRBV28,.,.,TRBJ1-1,TGTGCCAGCAGTCCCCAAATAACGGGGGCCGCTGAAGCTTTCTTT,CASSPQITGAAEAFF
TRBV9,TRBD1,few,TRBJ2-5,TGTGCCAGCAGCGCAGGACAGGGTTGGGAGACCCAGTACTTC,CASSAGQGWETQYF
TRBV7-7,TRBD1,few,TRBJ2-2,TGTGCTAGCAGCCCCGCCGGGACAGTGAACACCGGGGAGCTGTTTTTT,CASSPAGTVNTGELFF
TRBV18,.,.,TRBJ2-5,TGTGCCAGCTCACCAGGGGGCGGAGAGACCCAGTACTTC,CASSPGGGETQYF
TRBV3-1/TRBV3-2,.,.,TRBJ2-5,TGTGCCAGCAGCCAACACGGGTCCCGGGTGGGAGAGACCCAGTACTTC,CASSQHGSRVGETQYF
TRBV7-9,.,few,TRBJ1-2,TGTGCCAGCAGCTTAGCCTATTATGGCTACACCTTC,CASSLAYYGYTF
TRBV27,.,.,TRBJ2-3,TGTGCCAGCAGTTTAGGACGGCCCACAGATACGCAGTATTTT,CASSLGRPTDTQYF
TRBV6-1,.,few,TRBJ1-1,TGTGCCAGCAGTGAAGGTGCAAACAGCGGGACTGAAGCTTTCTTT,CASSEGANSGTEAFF
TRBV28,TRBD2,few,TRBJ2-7,TGTGCCAGCACTTCCTTTCGGGGGGCCTACGAGCAGTACTTC,CASTSFRGAYEQYF
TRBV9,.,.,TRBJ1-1,TGTGCCAGCAGCACCGGACATTCTCTAGCTGAAGCTTTCTTT,CASSTGHSLAEAFF
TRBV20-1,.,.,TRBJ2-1,TGCAGTGCTAGTGGCGGGGCGAGCTCCTACAATGAGCAGTTCTTC,CSASGGASSYNEQFF
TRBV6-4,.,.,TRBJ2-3,TGTGCCAGCAGTGACGGGCGGGGGCACACAGATACGCAGTATTTT,CASSDGRGHTDTQYF
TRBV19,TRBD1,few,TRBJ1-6,TGTGCCAGTAGTATAGTCCGAGGGACAGGGGCGACTTCACCCCTCCACTTT,CASSIVRGTGATSPLHF
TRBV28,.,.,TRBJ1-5,TGTGCCAGCACAGTACCCCGTTCAGATAATCAGCCCCAGCATTTT,CASTVPRSDNQPQHF
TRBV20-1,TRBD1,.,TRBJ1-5,TGCAGTGCTAGTGCCGGGACAGGGATCAATCAGCCCCAGCATTTT,CSASAGTGINQPQHF
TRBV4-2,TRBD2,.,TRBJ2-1,TGTGCCAGCAGCCAAGATAGAACTAGCGGATACAATGAGCAGTTCTTC,CASSQDRTSGYNEQFF
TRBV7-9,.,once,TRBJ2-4,TGTGCCAGCAGCTTAGCGCTTTCGTGGGGGAATGCGGTGGGGATTCAGTACTTC,CASSLALSWGNAVGIQYF
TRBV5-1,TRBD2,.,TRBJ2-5,TGCGCCAGCAGCAACACAGCGGGGAAAGAGACCCAGTACTTC,CASSNTAGKETQYF
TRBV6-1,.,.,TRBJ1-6,TGTGCCAGCAGTGAAAAAGAGGGGGAGGATTCACCCCTCCACTTT,CASSEKEGEDSPLHF
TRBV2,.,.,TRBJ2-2,TGTGCCAGCAGCGACCGGACGGCCGGGGAGCTGTTTTTT,CASSDRTAGELFF
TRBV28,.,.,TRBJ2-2,TGTGCCAGCAGTTTAGCGGGGAACACCGGGGAGCTGTTTTTT,CASSLAGNTGELFF
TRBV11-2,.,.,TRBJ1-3,TGTGCCAGCAGCTCGAACAGGGGAAACACCATATATTTT,CASSSNRGNTIYF
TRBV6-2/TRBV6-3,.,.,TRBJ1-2,TGTGCCAGCAGTCGCCTCCCCCGGGGGAGTAACGGCTACACCTTC,CASSRLPRGSNGYTF